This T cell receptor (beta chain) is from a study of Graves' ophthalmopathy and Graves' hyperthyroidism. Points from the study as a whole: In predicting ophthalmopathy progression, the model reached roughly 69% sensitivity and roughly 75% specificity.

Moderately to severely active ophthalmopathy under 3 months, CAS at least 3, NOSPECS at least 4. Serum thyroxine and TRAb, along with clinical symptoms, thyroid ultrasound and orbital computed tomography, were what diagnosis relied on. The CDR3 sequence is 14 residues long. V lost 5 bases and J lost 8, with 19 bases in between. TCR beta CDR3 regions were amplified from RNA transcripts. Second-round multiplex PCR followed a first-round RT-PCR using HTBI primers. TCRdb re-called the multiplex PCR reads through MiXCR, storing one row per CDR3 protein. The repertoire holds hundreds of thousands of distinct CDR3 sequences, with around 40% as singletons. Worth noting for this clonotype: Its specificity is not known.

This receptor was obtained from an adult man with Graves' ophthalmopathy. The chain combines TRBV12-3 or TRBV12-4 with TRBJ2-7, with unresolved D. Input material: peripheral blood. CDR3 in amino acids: CASSVPPNTGKQYF. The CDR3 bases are TGTGCCAGCAGTGTACCGCCAAACACGGGCAAGCAGTACTTC.